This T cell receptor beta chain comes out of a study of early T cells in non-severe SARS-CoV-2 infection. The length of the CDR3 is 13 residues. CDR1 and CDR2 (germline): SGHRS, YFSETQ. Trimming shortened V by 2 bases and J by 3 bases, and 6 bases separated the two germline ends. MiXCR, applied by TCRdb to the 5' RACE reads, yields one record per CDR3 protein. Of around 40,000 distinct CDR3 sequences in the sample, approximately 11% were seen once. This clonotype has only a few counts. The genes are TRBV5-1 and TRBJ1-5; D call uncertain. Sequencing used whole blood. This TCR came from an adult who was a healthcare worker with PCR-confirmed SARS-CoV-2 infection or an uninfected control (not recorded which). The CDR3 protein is CASSLQYNQPQHF. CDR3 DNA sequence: TGCGCCAGCAGCTTACAATACAATCAGCCCCAGCATTTT.